This T cell receptor beta chain was observed in a study of control samples from healthy donors and cancer patients. Clones were read by immunoSEQ multiplex PCR, and TCRdb kept only the in-frame ones, dropping some. The sample carries 110,000 or so clones, approximately 84% recorded once. The length of the CDR3 is 12 residues. Between the trimmed V and J ends, which lost 8 bases and 3 bases, there was a span of 11 bases. Germline V gene lookup returns CDR1 KGHSH and CDR2 LQKENI. The sample taken for sequencing was blood. This receptor was identified in a man aged 18 to 35 in good health. V is TRBV18 and J is TRBJ2-7, with D uncertain. CDR3 sequence (DNA): TGTGCCAGCCGGATGGATAGCTACGAGCAGTACTTC. Its translation is CASRMDSYEQYF. The full variable domain, with the rest looked up from reference TRBV18 and TRBJ2-7, is NAGVMQNPRHLVRRRGQEARLRCSPMKGHSHVYWYRQLPEEGLKFMVYLQKENIIDESGMPKERFSAEFPKEGPSILRIQQVVRGDSAAYFCASRMDSYEQYFGPGTRLTVT.